This T cell receptor beta chain derives from a study of early T cells in non-severe SARS-CoV-2 infection. Study details: Chains were unpaired, as sequencing was done on bulk RNA from unsorted whole blood.

The CDR3 length is 13 residues. V lost 8 bases, J lost 4 bases, and 12 bases lay in between. Germline V gives CDR1 MDHEN, CDR2 SYDVKM. The table lists this clonotype with many counts. Its antigen is not known. TCRdb itself ran the 5' RACE reads through MiXCR, one entry per CDR3 protein. The data contain tens of thousands of distinct CDR3 sequences, 13% to 15% of them singletons. Notes on the study in general: CD4 and private specificities were missed by VDJdb matching, which favored anti-spike CD8 responses.

The J gene is TRBJ1-5, the V gene TRBV28; possible D gene TRBD1, 5 bases. The sample was whole blood, taken at baseline. The clonotype comes from an adult who was a healthcare worker with PCR-confirmed SARS-CoV-2 infection or an uninfected control (not recorded which). CDR3 DNA: TGTGCCAGCGTGGCCCCAGGGAATCAGCCCCAGCATTTT. Its translation: CASVAPGNQPQHF.